This T cell receptor beta chain was documented in a study of blood T cells in healthy people across ages. General study findings and limits: The recorded TCR beta diversity per million T cells decreased in a roughly linear manner with age.

V dropped 3 bases and J dropped 2 bases, with 13 bases sitting between them. Germline V gives CDR1 SQVTM, CDR2 ANQGSEA. CDR3 length: 14 residues. Alongside a J-beta primer mix, a sample-barcoded 5' primer served in a second PCR lasting 7 to 11 cycles. Every molecule of cDNA carried a tag from a template-switch adaptor with 12 random nucleotides. TCRdb redid the calling of the 5' RACE reads with MiXCR, one entry per CDR3 protein. The sample contains 2 million or so distinct CDR3 sequences, 49% of which appear only once. For this clonotype: Its antigen is not identified.

This clonotype was obtained from a woman aged 40-49 years in good health. This chain uses TRBV29-1 with TRBJ2-5; a possible D gene is TRBD1 (7 bases). The specimen was blood. The CDR3 sequence: CSVDRTGLQETQYF. The CDR3 nucleotides read TGCAGCGTTGACCGGACAGGACTACAAGAGACCCAGTACTTC.